Below, 10 T cell receptor beta chains from the same sample are listed, as sequenced in a study of blood T cells in healthy people across ages. A second PCR of roughly 7 to 11 cycles used a sample-barcoded 5' primer and a J-beta primer mix. TCRdb reprocessed the 5' RACE reads via MiXCR and lists one record per CDR3 protein. The sample lists hundreds of thousands of distinct CDR3 sequences, roughly 60% occurring once. Sequencing was carried out using blood. Receptors originate from a man aged 25-40 years in good health.

The chain couples TRBV4-1 to TRBJ2-1, with TRBD2 matching over 9 bases. The junction had 10 bases not matched to a gene; V was cut back by 0 bases and J by 7 bases. Germline loops: CDR1 MGHRA, CDR2 YSYEKL. The length of the CDR3 is 17 residues. DNA for the CDR3: TGCGCCAGCAGCCAAGACGCCCCTAGCGGGGAAGTAAATGAGCAGTTCTTC. This sequence encodes CASSQDAPSGEVNEQFF.

The chain recombines TRBV7-3 with TRBJ2-1; D is ambiguous. Germline V gene sequence: CDR1 SGHTA, CDR2 FQGTGA. This CDR3 spans 14 amino acids. The germline V and J ends were trimmed by 1 base and 6 bases, with 10 bases remaining between them. The CDR3 nucleotides read TGTGCCAGCAGCTTAAACGTGGTCGTCAATGAGCAGTTCTTC. Its protein is CASSLNVVVNEQFF. The variable domain in full, with the rest retrieved from reference TRBV7-3 and TRBJ2-1, is GAGVSQTPSNKVTEKGKYVELRCDPISGHTALYWYRQSLGQGPEFLIYFQGTGAADDSGLPNDRFFAVRPEGSVSTLKIQRTERGDSAVYLCASSLNVVVNEQFFGPGTRLTVL.

This sequence joins TRBV29-1 and TRBJ1-2; a possible D gene is TRBD1 (5 bases). The CDR3 is made up of 14 amino acids. CDR1 SQVTM and CDR2 ANQGSEA come from the germline V gene. Trimming cost V 6 bases and J 2 bases, with 16 bases left between them. The CDR3 DNA reads as TGCAGCGTCCGGTCGGGGCAGAACAACTATGGCTACACCTTC. Protein product: CSVRSGQNNYGYTF. Supplemented by reference TRBV29-1 and TRBJ1-2, the full variable domain reads SAVISQKPSRDICQRGTSLTIQCQVDSQVTMMFWYRQQPGQSLTLIATANQGSEATYESGFVIDKFPISRPNLTFSTLTVSNMSPEDSSIYLCSVRSGQNNYGYTFGSGTRLTVV.

This rearrangement joins TRBV6-1 to TRBJ1-6; D not certain. CDR1 is MNHNS, CDR2 SASEGT, per germline. This CDR3 region has 13 residues. The V gene lost 2 bases and the J gene lost 14 bases, with 13 bases spanning the gap. CDR3 sequence reads: CASSERESRALHF. CDR3 coding DNA: TGTGCCAGCAGTGAACGCGAATCTCGGGCCCTCCACTTT.

This sequence joins TRBV14 and TRBJ1-1, with D perhaps matching TRBD1 (5 bases). Germline V gives CDR1 SGHDN, CDR2 FVKESK. The CDR3 length is 16 residues. The ends were cut back, 4 bases at V and 6 bases at J, with 21 bases in the middle. The CDR3 sequence: CASSPQQGRIRPEAFF. CDR3 in DNA: TGTGCCAGCAGCCCTCAGCAGGGAAGGATTCGTCCTGAAGCTTTCTTT.

This clonotype was observed once. V and J are TRBV2 and TRBJ2-7, with TRBD1 identical over 10 bases. V trimming: 3 bases; J trimming: 4 bases; junction bases outside the gene matches: 6. Germline assignment: CDR1 SNHLY and CDR2 FYNNEI. The length of the CDR3 is 15 residues. CDR3 nucleotide sequence: TGTGCCAGCAGTGACCAACCGGGACAGGGGTACGAGCAGTACTTC. Protein product: CASSDQPGQGYEQYF. The full variable domain, with the rest looked up from reference TRBV2 and TRBJ2-7, is EPEVTQTPSHQVTQMGQEVILRCVPISNHLYFYWYRQILGQKVEFLVSFYNNEISEKSEIFDDQFSVERPDGSNFTLKIRSTKLEDSAMYFCASSDQPGQGYEQYFGPGTRLTVT.

The rearrangement uses TRBV7-3 and TRBJ2-2, with a weak D call TRBD2 (5 bases). The CDR3 has 18 residues. Trimming removed 2 bases at V and 6 bases at J, with 22 bases between. CDR1 SGHTA and CDR2 FQGTGA come from the germline V gene. The CDR3 spells CASSLSGYYRTNAGELFF. The CDR3 nucleotides read TGTGCCAGCAGCTTATCGGGGTATTACAGAACGAATGCCGGGGAGCTGTTTTTT.

The chain recombines TRBV6-5 with TRBJ1-1; D is uncertain. The CDR3 is 11 amino acids. CDR1 and CDR2 (germline): MNHEY, SVGAGI. Trimming cost V 2 bases and J 7 bases, with 5 bases left between them. CDR3: CASSYAGEAFF. CDR3 bases: TGTGCCAGCAGTTACGCGGGTGAAGCTTTCTTT.

In this sample, this clonotype turned up a few times. In DNA, the CDR3 is TGCAGCGCCCGGGACTCTGAAGAGACCCAGTACTTC. Amino acid sequence: CSARDSEETQYF. The chain uses TRBV29-1 and TRBJ2-5; D is possibly TRBD2 (6 bases). V was trimmed by 7 bases and J by 3 bases, leaving 12 bases between them. This CDR3 spans 12 amino acids. CDR1 and CDR2 (germline): SQVTM, ANQGSEA.

This rearrangement joins TRBV10-3 to TRBJ2-2; TRBD2 agrees at 9 bases. Germline assignment: CDR1 ENHRY and CDR2 SYGVKD. Trimming removed 8 bases from V and 6 bases from J; junction bases left unmatched: 7. The CDR3 loop spans 14 amino acids. The CDR3 reads CAISGTSFPGELFF. Written as DNA, the CDR3 is TGTGCCATCTCCGGGACTAGCTTTCCCGGGGAGCTGTTTTTT.